This is a list of T cell receptor beta chains from one sample in a study of shared T cell receptors in the human thymus. TCRdb's copy holds only in-frame clones and misses some; the assay was immunoSEQ multiplex PCR. Of roughly 710,000 clones in the sample, 70% to 90% were seen once. The same data also went into a second study, on human thymus T cells.

Sequencing was done on a sample of thymocytes. The receptors come from a girl less than two years old with a congenital heart defect. Both conserved end residues are part of each CDR3. Fields, in order: V gene, J gene, CDR3 protein.

TRBV9,TRBJ2-1,CASSVARGGPVISYNEQFF
TRBV10-3,TRBJ2-7,CAIRNAGTSAEQYF
TRBV29-1,TRBJ2-7,CSASGTGVDEQYF
TRBV5-6,TRBJ2-1,CASSLMGLAGYYNEQFF
TRBV7-2,TRBJ1-3,CASSLKSRDRGRGNTIYF
TRBV30,TRBJ1-4,CAWSVLPKDSNNEKLFF
TRBV7-9,TRBJ1-5,CASSAGGQPQHF
TRBV25-1,TRBJ1-2,CASSESRGARYTF
TRBV29-1,TRBJ1-2,CSVANGQGRGGYTF
TRBV4-3,TRBJ1-1,CASSQGPGSTEAFF
TRBV5-1,TRBJ2-2,CASTPGLAEELFF
TRBV11-2,TRBJ2-3,CASSLGSQSGGASDTQYF
TRBV9,TRBJ2-3,CASSSWPGGRGDTQYF
TRBV7-9,TRBJ1-1,CASSDNLDTEAFF
TRBV9,TRBJ1-3,CASSPTVGPTNRGSGNTIYF
TRBV7-2,TRBJ2-1,CASSNSGLAVGEQFF
TRBV5-4,TRBJ2-6,CASSSDGLASGANVLTF
TRBV20-1,TRBJ2-1,CAQTGYNEQFF
TRBV30,TRBJ2-5,CAYLLRDRGQETQYF
TRBV27,TRBJ2-2,CASSGTPLGELFF
TRBV5-1,TRBJ1-2,CASSRTGAVGYGYTF
TRBV2,TRBJ1-1,CASSDSGPLVNTEAFF
TRBV7-2,TRBJ2-7,CASSLVGHPRLTVYSEQYF
TRBV5-1,TRBJ2-1,CASSPSGGALNEQFF
TRBV28,TRBJ1-6,CASSYRGSSPLHF
TRBV30,TRBJ2-4,CAWSVGGGNAKNIQYF
TRBV7-9,TRBJ1-6,CASSLFGSRSSPLHF
TRBV5-6,TRBJ1-2,CASIPQGPRGYGYTF
TRBV28,TRBJ1-4,CASSLDRGRGEKLFF
TRBV7-9,TRBJ2-1,CASSPNMEQLEWAYNEQFF
TRBV6-1,TRBJ1-2,CASSEVDRTYGYTF
TRBV7-9,TRBJ1-6,CASTLGGDRDSPLHF
TRBV7-9,TRBJ1-2,CAPSPTLFNELGGYTF
TRBV10-3,TRBJ2-3,CAITPALTDTQYF
TRBV5-1,TRBJ2-1,CASSLLGLGGGSSYNEQFF
TRBV9,TRBJ1-6,CASSGQDYNSPLHF
TRBV27,TRBJ2-7,CASSLSLAGFYEQYF
TRBV7-2,TRBJ1-2,CASRWDRAGYTF
TRBV6-5,TRBJ2-5,CASSLEETQYF
TRBV6-5,TRBJ1-2,CASRIDRENGYTF